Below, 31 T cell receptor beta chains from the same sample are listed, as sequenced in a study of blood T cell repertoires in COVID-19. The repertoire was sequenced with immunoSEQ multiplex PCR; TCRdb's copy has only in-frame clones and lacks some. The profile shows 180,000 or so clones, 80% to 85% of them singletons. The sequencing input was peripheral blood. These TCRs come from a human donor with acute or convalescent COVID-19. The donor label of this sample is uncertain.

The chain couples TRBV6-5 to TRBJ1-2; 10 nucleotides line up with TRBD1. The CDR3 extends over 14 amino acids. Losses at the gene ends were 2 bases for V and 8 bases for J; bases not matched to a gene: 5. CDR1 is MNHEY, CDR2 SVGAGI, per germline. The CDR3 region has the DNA TGTGCCAGCAGTTACGCCGACAGGGGGCGAGGCTACACCTTC. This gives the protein CASSYADRGRGYTF.

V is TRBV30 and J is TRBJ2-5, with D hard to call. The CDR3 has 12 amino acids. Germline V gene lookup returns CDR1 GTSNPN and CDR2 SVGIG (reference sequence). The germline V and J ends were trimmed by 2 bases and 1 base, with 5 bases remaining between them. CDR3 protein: CAWSPRQETQYF. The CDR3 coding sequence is TGTGCCTGGAGTCCCCGCCAAGAGACCCAGTACTTC.

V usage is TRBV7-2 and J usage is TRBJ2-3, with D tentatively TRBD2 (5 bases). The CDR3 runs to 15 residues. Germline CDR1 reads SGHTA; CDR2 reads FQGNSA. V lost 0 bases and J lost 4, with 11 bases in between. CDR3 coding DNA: TGTGCCAGCAGCTTAGCTCTAGCTTCGGCAGATACGCAGTATTTT. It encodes CASSLALASADTQYF.

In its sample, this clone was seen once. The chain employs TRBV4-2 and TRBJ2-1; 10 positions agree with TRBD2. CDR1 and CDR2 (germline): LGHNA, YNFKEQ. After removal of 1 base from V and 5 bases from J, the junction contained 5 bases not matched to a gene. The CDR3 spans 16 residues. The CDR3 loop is CASSQGSLAGDNEQFF. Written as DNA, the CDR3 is TGTGCCAGCAGCCAAGGTTCCCTAGCGGGAGACAATGAGCAGTTCTTC.

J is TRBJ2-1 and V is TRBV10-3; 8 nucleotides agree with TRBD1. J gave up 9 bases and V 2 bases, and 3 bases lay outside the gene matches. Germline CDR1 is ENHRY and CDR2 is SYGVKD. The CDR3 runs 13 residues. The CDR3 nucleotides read TGTGCCATCAGTGAGGACAGGGGAGGTGAGCAGTTCTTC. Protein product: CAISEDRGGEQFF.

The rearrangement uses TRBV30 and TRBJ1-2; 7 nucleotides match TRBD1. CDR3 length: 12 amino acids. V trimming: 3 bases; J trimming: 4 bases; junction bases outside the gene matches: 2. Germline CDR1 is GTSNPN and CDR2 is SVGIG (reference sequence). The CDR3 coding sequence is TGTGCCTGGAGGAGGGACAGCTATGGCTACACCTTC. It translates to CAWRRDSYGYTF. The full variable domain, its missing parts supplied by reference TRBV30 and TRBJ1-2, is SQTIHQWPATLVQPVGSPLSLECTVEGTSNPNLYWYRQAAGRGLQLLFYSVGIGQISSEVPQNLSASRPQDRQFILSSKKLLLSDSGFYLCAWRRDSYGYTFGSGTRLTVV.

The DNA for the CDR3 is TGTGCCAGCCAAGCCGGCGGAAGCACAGATACGCAGTATTTT. It codes for CASQAGGSTDTQYF. V usage is TRBV9 and J usage is TRBJ2-3; no reliable D call. Trimming removed 7 bases at V and 0 bases at J, with 12 bases between. CDR3 length: 14 residues. Germline V lookup: CDR1 SGDLS, CDR2 YYNGEE.

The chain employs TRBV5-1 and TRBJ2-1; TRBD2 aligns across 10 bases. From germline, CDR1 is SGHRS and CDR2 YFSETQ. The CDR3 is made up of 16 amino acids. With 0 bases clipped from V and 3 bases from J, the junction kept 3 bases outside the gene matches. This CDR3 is CASSLASSGGYNEQFF. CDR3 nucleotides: TGCGCCAGCAGCTTGGCCTCTAGCGGGGGCTACAATGAGCAGTTCTTC.

The CDR3 region is CASSKGWGQSSYNEQFF. Here the CDR3 DNA reads TGTGCCAGCAGTAAAGGGTGGGGACAGAGCTCCTACAATGAGCAGTTCTTC. V is TRBV27 and J is TRBJ2-1; the match to TRBD1 covers 7 bases. With V trimmed by 5 bases and J by 0 bases, 10 bases remained unmatched. This CDR3 is 17 amino acids long. Germline V gives CDR1 MNHEY, CDR2 SMNVEV (reference sequence).

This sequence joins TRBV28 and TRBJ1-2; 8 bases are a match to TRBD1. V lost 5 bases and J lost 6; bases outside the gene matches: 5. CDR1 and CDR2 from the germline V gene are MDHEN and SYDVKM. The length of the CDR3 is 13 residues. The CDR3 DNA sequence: TGTGCCAGCAGTACCCAGGGGGCCAATGGCTACACCTTC. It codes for CASSTQGANGYTF.

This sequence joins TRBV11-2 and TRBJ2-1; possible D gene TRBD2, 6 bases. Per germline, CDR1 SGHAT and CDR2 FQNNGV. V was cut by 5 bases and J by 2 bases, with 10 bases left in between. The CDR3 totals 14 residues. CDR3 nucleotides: TGTGCCAGCAGCCGATGGGGGGCCTACAATGAGCAGTTCTTC. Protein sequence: CASSRWGAYNEQFF.

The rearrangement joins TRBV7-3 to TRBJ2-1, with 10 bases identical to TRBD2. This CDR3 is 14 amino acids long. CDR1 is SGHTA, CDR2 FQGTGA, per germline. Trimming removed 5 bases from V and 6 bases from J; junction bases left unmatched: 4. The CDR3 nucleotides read TGTGCCAGCAGCCCGGGACTAGCGAGCAATGAGCAGTTCTTC. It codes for CASSPGLASNEQFF.

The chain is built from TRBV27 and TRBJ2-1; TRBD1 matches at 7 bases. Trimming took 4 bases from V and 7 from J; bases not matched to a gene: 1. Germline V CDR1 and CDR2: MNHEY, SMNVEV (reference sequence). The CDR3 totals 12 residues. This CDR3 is CASSYRGNEQFF. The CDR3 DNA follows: TGTGCCAGCAGTTACAGGGGTAATGAGCAGTTCTTC.

The CDR3 sequence is CASSYSPEGPQHF. The CDR3 DNA reads as TGTGCCAGCAGTTACTCTCCAGAGGGGCCCCAGCATTTT. The V gene is TRBV6-6, the J gene TRBJ1-5; D remains unclear. Germline V gene sequence: CDR1 MNHNY, CDR2 SVGAGI (reference sequence). This CDR3 is built from 13 residues. V shed 0 bases and J shed 9 bases, with 9 bases lying between them.

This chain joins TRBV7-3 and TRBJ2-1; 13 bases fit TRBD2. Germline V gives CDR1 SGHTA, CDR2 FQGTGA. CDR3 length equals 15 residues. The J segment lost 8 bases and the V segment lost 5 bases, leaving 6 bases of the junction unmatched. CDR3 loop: CASSPGTSGVDEQFF. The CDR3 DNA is TGTGCCAGCAGCCCCGGGACTAGCGGGGTGGATGAGCAGTTCTTC. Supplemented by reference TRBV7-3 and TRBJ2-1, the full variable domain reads GAGVSQTPSNKVTEKGKYVELRCDPISGHTALYWYRQSLGQGPEFLIYFQGTGAADDSGLPNDRFFAVRPEGSVSTLKIQRTERGDSAVYLCASSPGTSGVDEQFFGPGTRLTVL.

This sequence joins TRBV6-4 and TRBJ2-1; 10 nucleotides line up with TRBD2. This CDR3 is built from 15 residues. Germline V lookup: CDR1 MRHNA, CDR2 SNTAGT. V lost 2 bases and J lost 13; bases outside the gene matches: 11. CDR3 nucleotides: TGTGCCAGCAGTGACCAATCCTTAGCGGGAGGCCACCAGTTCTTC. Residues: CASSDQSLAGGHQFF.

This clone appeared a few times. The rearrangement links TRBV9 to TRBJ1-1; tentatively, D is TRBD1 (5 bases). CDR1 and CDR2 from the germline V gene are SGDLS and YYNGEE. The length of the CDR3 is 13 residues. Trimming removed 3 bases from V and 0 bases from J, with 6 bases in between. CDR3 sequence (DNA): TGTGCCAGCAGCGAACAGGTGAACACTGAAGCTTTCTTT. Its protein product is CASSEQVNTEAFF.

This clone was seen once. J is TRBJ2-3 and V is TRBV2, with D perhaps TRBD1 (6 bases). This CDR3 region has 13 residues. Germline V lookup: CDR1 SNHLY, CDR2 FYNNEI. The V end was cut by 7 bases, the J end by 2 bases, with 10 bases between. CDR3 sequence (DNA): TGTGCCAGCAAGGACAGTTCCACAGATACGCAGTATTTT. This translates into CASKDSSTDTQYF.

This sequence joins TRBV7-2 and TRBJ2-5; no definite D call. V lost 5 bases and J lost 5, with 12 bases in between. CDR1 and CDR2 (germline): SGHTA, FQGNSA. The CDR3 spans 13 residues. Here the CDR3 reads CASSRSTAETQYF. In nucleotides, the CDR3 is TGTGCCAGCAGCCGATCAACTGCGGAGACCCAGTACTTC.

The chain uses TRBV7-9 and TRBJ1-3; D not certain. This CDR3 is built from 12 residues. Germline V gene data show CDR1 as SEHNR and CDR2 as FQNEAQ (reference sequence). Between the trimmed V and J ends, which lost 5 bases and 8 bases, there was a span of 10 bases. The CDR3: CASSPQRDTIYF. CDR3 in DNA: TGTGCCAGCAGCCCACAGAGAGACACCATATATTTT.

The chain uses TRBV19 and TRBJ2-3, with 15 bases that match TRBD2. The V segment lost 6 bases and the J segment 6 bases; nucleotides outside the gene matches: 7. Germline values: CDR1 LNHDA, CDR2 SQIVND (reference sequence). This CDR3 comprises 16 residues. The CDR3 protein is CASRRTSGGARDTQYF. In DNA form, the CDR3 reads TGTGCCAGTAGAAGGACTAGCGGGGGGGCGAGGGATACGCAGTATTTT.

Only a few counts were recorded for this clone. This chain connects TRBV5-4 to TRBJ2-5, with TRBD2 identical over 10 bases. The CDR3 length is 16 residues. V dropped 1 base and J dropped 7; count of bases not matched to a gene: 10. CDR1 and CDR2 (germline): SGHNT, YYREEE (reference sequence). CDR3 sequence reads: CASSLKTSGAGGTQYF. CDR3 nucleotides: TGTGCCAGCAGCTTGAAAACTAGCGGGGCTGGGGGGACCCAGTACTTC.

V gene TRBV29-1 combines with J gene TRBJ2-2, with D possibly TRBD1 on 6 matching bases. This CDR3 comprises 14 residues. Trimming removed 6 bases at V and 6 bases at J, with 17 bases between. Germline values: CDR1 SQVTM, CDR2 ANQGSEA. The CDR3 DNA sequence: TGCAGCGTCGGGCAGAGGGGGAGATCCGGGGAGCTGTTTTTT. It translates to CSVGQRGRSGELFF.

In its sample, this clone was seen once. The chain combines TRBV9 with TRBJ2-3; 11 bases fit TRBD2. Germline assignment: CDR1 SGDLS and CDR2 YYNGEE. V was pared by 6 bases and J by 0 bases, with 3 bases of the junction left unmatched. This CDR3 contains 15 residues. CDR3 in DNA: TGTGCCAGCACCTCTAGCGGGGGGAGCACAGATACGCAGTATTTT. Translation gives CASTSSGGSTDTQYF.

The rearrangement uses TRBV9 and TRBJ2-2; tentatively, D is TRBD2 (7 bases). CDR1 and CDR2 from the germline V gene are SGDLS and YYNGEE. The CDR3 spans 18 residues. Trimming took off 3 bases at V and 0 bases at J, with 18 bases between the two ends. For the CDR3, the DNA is TGTGCCAGCAGCGCGAGGGAGGGGGGACGAGCGAACACCGGGGAGCTGTTTTTT. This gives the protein CASSAREGGRANTGELFF.

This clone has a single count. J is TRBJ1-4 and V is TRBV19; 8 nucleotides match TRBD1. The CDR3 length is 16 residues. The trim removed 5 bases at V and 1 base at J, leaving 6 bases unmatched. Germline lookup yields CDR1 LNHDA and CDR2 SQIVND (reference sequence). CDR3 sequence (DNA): TGTGCCAGTAGTTCCGGGACAGGCGGAACTAATGAAAAACTGTTTTTT. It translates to CASSSGTGGTNEKLFF.

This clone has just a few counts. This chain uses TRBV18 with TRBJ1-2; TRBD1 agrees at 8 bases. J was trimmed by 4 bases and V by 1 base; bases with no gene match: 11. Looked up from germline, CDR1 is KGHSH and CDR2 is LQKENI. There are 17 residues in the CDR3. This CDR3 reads CASSPLGQGAETYGYTF. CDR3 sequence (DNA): TGTGCCAGCTCACCACTGGGTCAGGGGGCCGAGACCTATGGCTACACCTTC. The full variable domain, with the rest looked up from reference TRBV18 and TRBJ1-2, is NAGVMQNPRHLVRRRGQEARLRCSPMKGHSHVYWYRQLPEEGLKFMVYLQKENIIDESGMPKERFSAEFPKEGPSILRIQQVVRGDSAAYFCASSPLGQGAETYGYTFGSGTRLTVV.

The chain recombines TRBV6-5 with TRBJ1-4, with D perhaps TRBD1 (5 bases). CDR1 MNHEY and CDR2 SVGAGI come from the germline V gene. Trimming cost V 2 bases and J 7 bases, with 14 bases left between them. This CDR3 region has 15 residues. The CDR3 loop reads CASSYRGSGGEKLFF. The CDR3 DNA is TGTGCCAGCAGTTACAGGGGTTCCGGGGGTGAAAAACTGTTTTTT.

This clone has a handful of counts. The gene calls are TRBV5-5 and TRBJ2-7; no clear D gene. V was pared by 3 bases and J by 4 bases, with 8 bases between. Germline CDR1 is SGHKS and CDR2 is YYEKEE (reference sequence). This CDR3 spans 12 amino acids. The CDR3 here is CASSSGSYEQYF. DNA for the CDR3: TGTGCCAGCAGCTCCGGTTCTTACGAGCAGTACTTC.

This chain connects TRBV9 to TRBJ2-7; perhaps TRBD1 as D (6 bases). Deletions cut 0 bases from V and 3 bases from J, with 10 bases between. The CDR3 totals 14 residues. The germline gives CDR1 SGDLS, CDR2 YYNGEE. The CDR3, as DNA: TGTGCCAGCAGCGTAGGGATAGGGGGCTACGAGCAGTACTTC. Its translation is CASSVGIGGYEQYF.

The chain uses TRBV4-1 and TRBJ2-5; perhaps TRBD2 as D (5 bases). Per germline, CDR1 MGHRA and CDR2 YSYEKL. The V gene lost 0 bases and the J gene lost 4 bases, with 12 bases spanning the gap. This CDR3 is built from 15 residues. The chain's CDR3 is CASSQDEAAGETQYF. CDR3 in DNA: TGCGCCAGCAGCCAAGATGAGGCGGCGGGAGAGACCCAGTACTTC.